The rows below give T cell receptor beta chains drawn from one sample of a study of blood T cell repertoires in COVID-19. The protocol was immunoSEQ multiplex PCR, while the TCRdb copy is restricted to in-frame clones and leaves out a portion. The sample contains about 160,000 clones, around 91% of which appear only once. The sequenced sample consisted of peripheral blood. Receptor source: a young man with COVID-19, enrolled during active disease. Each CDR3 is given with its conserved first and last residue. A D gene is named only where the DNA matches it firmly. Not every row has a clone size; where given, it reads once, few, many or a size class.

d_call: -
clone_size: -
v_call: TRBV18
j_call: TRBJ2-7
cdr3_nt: TGTGCCAGCTCACCAAGTGGGGCCAGGCTCTACGAGCAGTACTTC
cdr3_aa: CASSPSGARLYEQYF

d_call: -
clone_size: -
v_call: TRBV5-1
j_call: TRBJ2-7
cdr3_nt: TGCGCCAGCAGCGCCACAGGAGTCTACGAGCAGTACTTC
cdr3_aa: CASSATGVYEQYF

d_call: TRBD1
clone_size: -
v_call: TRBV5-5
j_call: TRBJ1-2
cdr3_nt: TGTGCCAGCAGCTGGGGACAGCACGTTAACTATGGCTACACCTTC
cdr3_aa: CASSWGQHVNYGYTF

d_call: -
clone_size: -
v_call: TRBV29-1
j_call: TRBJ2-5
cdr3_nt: TGCAGCGTTGACGGCGGAGCCCAAGAGACCCAGTACTTC
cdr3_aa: CSVDGGAQETQYF

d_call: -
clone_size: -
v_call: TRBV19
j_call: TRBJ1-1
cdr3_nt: TGTGCCAGTAGTATTTCAATCGCCGGGGGAGCCTCTGAAGCTTTCTTT
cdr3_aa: CASSISIAGGASEAFF

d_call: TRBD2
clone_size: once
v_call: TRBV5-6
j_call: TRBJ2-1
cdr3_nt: TGTGCCAGCAAACTATTAGGGGAGGGTGAGCAGTTCTTC
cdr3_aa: CASKLLGEGEQFF

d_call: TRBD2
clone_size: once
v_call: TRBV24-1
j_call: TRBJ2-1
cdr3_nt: TGTGCCACCAGTGACGAACTAGCGGGCGTGGGGAATGAGCAGTTCTTC
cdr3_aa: CATSDELAGVGNEQFF

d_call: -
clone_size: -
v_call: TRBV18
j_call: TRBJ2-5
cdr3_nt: TGTGCCAGCTCACGGGCGACCGGGACAATAGAGACCCAGTACTTC
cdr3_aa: CASSRATGTIETQYF

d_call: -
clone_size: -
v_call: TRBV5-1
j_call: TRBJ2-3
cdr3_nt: TGCGCCAGCAGCTTCGTAGCAACAGATACGCAGTATTTT
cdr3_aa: CASSFVATDTQYF

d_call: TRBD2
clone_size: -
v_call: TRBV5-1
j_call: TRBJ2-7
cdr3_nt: TGCGCCAGCAGCTGGACTCTTAGGACTAGCGGGATTACCTACGAGCAGTACTTC
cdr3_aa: CASSWTLRTSGITYEQYF

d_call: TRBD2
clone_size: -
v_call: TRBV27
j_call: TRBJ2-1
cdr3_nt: TGTGCCAGCAGTTACGGACTAGCGGGACTAACACCTCCCTTTACCTACAATGAGCAGTTCTTC
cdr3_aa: CASSYGLAGLTPPFTYNEQFF

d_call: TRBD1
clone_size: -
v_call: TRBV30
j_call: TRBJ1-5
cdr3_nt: TGTGCCTGGAGCCCGGGACAGGGCGTCAATAGCAATCAGCCCCAGCATTTT
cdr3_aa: CAWSPGQGVNSNQPQHF

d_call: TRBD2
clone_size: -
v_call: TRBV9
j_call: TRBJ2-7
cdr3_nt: TGTGCCAGCAGCGTAGTGGCTAGCGGGAGTCACGAGCAGTACTTC
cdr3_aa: CASSVVASGSHEQYF

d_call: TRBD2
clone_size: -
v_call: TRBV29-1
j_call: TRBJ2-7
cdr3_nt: TGCAGCGTGGGGACTAGCGGGTCTCGTGGCTACGAGCAGTACTTC
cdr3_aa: CSVGTSGSRGYEQYF

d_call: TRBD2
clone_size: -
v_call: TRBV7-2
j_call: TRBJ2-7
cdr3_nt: TGTGCCAGCAGCTTAGTTGCGGGAGGTTTCTCCTACGAGCAGTACTTC
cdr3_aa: CASSLVAGGFSYEQYF

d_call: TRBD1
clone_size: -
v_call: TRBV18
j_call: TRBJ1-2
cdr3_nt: TGTGCCAGCTCACCAGAGGACAGGGTGGAGTATGGCTACACCTTC
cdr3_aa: CASSPEDRVEYGYTF

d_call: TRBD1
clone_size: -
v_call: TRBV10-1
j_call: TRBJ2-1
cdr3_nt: TGCGCCAGCAGTAGACAGGGGGCCTACAATGAGCAGTTCTTC
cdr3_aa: CASSRQGAYNEQFF

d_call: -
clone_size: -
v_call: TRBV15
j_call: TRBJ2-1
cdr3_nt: TGTGCCACCAGCAGAGATGGGGCTTCATACAATGAGCAGTTCTTC
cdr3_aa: CATSRDGASYNEQFF

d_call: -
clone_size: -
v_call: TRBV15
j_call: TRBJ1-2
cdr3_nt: TGTGCCACCAGCAGACTCGTCGGTGGCTACACCTTC
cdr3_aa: CATSRLVGGYTF

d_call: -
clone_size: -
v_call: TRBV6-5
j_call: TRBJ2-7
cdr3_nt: TGTGCCAGCACGATTTCACAGGGAAGTACCTACGAGCAGTACTTC
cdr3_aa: CASTISQGSTYEQYF